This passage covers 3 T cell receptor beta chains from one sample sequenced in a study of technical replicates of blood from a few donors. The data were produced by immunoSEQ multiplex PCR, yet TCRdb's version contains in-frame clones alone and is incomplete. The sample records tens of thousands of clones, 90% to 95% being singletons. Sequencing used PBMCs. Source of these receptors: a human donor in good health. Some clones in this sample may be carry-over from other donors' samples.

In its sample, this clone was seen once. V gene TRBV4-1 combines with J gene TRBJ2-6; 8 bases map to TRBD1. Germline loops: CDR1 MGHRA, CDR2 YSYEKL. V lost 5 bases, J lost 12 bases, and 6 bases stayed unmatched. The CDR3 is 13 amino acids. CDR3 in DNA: TGCGCCAGCAGCAACTCGGACAGGGTCGTCCTGACTTTC. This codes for CASSNSDRVVLTF.

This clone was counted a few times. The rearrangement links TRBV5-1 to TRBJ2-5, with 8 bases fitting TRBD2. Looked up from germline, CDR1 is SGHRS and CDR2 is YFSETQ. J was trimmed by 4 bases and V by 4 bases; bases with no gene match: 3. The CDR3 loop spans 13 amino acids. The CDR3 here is CASSPLAGETQYF. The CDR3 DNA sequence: TGCGCCAGCAGCCCGCTAGCGGGAGAGACCCAGTACTTC.

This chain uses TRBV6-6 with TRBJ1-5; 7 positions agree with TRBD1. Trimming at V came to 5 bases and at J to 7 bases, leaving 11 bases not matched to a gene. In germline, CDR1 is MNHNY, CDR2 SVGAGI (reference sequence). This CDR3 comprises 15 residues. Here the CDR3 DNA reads TGTGCCAGCAGTGTACCGACAGGGTTACCGCAGCCCCAGCATTTT. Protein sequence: CASSVPTGLPQPQHF.